These T cell receptor beta chains were read from a single sample in a study of regulatory dendritic cells for organ transplantation. These TCRs' antigens remain unknown. Assay: immunoSEQ multiplex PCR; the TCRdb copy retains only in-frame clones and omits some. Of 9,500 to 15,000 clones detected, around two thirds appear once; the ten largest clones hold 1.2%. The sample comprised naive CD8+ T cells from blood cultured with dendritic cells. Receptors were obtained from a human donor in good health. The CDR3 runs from the conserved cysteine through the conserved F or W. D genes are given only for firm matches. Clone size, where shown, is once, few, many, or a class for clones that have expanded.

J: TRBJ1-1; V: TRBV19; size: once; D: .; CDR3: CASSSATWTEAFF; DNA: TGTGCCAGTAGTAGCGCGACATGGACTGAAGCTTTCTTT
J: TRBJ2-1; V: TRBV10-3; size: once; D: .; CDR3: CAIRSDNPYNEQFF; DNA: TGTGCCATCAGATCGGACAACCCCTACAATGAGCAGTTCTTC
J: TRBJ2-7; V: TRBV5-6; size: .; D: TRBD2; CDR3: CASSSGGSGYEQYF; DNA: TGTGCCAGCAGCTCGGGGGGTTCGGGGTACGAGCAGTACTTC
J: TRBJ2-7; V: TRBV2; size: .; D: TRBD1; CDR3: CATQTGPLYEQYF; DNA: TGTGCCACCCAGACAGGGCCTCTCTACGAGCAGTACTTC
J: TRBJ2-7; V: TRBV6-5; size: once; D: .; CDR3: CASSYSLESGEQYF; DNA: TGTGCCAGCAGTTATAGCCTTGAGAGCGGCGAGCAGTACTTC
J: TRBJ2-7; V: TRBV4-3; size: .; D: .; CDR3: CASSQDDRWGEQYF; DNA: TGCGCCAGCAGCCAAGACGACAGGTGGGGCGAGCAGTACTTC
J: TRBJ1-5; V: TRBV6-1; size: .; D: .; CDR3: CASSEFNTPPEGQPQHF; DNA: TGTGCCAGCAGTGAATTTAACACCCCGCCCGAGGGTCAGCCCCAGCATTTT
J: TRBJ1-5; V: TRBV6-1; size: .; D: TRBD1; CDR3: CASSEVGQVKPTHF; DNA: TGTGCCAGCAGTGAGGTAGGACAGGTGAAGCCTACGCATTTT
J: TRBJ1-5; V: TRBV4-1; size: .; D: .; CDR3: CASSQTELNQPQHF; DNA: TGCGCCAGCAGCCAAACAGAGCTCAATCAGCCCCAGCATTTT
J: TRBJ1-5; V: TRBV7-8; size: .; D: TRBD1; CDR3: CASSLEGQYSNQPQHF; DNA: TGTGCCAGCAGCTTAGAGGGACAGTATAGCAATCAGCCCCAGCATTTT
J: TRBJ2-5; V: TRBV7-2; size: .; D: .; CDR3: CASSFSWDYQETQYF; DNA: TGTGCCAGCAGCTTCAGCTGGGACTACCAAGAGACCCAGTACTTC
J: TRBJ2-1; V: TRBV4-1; size: .; D: .; CDR3: CASSQSEGGFSSYNEQFF; DNA: TGCGCCAGCAGCCAGTCCGAGGGGGGGTTTAGCTCCTACAATGAGCAGTTCTTC
J: TRBJ1-5; V: TRBV7-8; size: .; D: .; CDR3: CASSLYLSSNQPQHF; DNA: TGTGCCAGCAGCCTATACCTGAGTAGCAATCAGCCCCAGCATTTT
J: TRBJ2-7; V: TRBV19; size: .; D: TRBD1; CDR3: CASSTGTGTYEQYF; DNA: TGTGCCAGTAGCACCGGGACAGGGACCTACGAGCAGTACTTC
J: TRBJ2-1; V: TRBV6-5; size: .; D: .; CDR3: CASSYVGQGSDNEQFF; DNA: TGTGCCAGCAGTTACGTAGGGCAGGGTTCCGACAATGAGCAGTTCTTC
J: TRBJ1-2; V: TRBV19; size: .; D: .; CDR3: CASLHIYGYTF; DNA: TGTGCCAGCCTCCACATCTATGGCTACACCTTC
J: TRBJ2-5; V: TRBV11-3; size: .; D: TRBD1; CDR3: CASSSGTDQETQYF; DNA: TGTGCCAGCAGCTCGGGGACAGACCAAGAGACCCAGTACTTC
J: TRBJ2-5; V: TRBV7-9; size: few; D: TRBD1; CDR3: CASSYPGQQETQYF; DNA: TGTGCCAGCAGCTATCCGGGACAGCAAGAGACCCAGTACTTC
J: TRBJ2-5; V: TRBV4-1; size: few; D: TRBD2; CDR3: CASSQDTAGYQETQYF; DNA: TGCGCCAGCAGCCAAGATACAGCGGGGTATCAAGAGACCCAGTACTTC
J: TRBJ2-7; V: TRBV5-4; size: .; D: TRBD1; CDR3: CASSAGTGSYEQYF; DNA: TGTGCCAGCAGCGCGGGGACAGGCTCCTACGAGCAGTACTTC
J: TRBJ2-3; V: TRBV28; size: .; D: .; CDR3: CASSPRPLRGRDTQYF; DNA: TGTGCCAGCAGTCCCAGGCCCCTGCGGGGGCGAGATACGCAGTATTTT
J: TRBJ2-1; V: TRBV7-9; size: .; D: TRBD2; CDR3: CASSFEGLAARLGEQFF; DNA: TGTGCCAGCAGCTTTGAAGGACTAGCGGCTAGGTTAGGTGAGCAGTTCTTC
J: TRBJ2-4; V: TRBV7-2; size: .; D: TRBD1; CDR3: CASSLFDSGGKYF; DNA: TGTGCCAGCAGCTTATTTGACTCAGGGGGCAAATACTTC